Sequencing of this T cell receptor (beta chain) was carried out in a study of blood T cell repertoires in COVID-19. About the research overall: Specimens from acute and convalescent COVID-19 originated in the United States, Italy and Spain. Nucleic acid was either cDNA or gDNA, and it came from T cells, B-cell-depleted T cells, or PBMCs.

The CDR3 spans 14 residues. After removal of 4 bases from V and 4 bases from J, the junction contained 7 bases not matched to a gene. Germline lookup yields CDR1 SGHTS and CDR2 YDEGEE. The authors' processing: Quantification of nucleated cells was approximated via reference gene primer amplification. TCRdb's table, derived via immunoSEQ multiplex PCR, lists solely in-frame clones and lacks some. That table furnishes V, J and clone size, whereas the DNA furnished D and trimming. In the table there are over 120,000 clones, about nine tenths of which are singletons. The sequenced material came from peripheral blood. The rearrangement links TRBV5-8 to TRBJ1-2; TRBD1 matches at 7 bases. The origin of this receptor is a woman aged 45-59 years with acute or convalescent COVID-19. The CDR3 sequence is CASSDRGLVYGYTF. CDR3 DNA: TGTGCCAGCAGCGATAGGGGGCTCGTCTATGGCTACACCTTC.